The T cell receptor (beta chain) described here comes from a study of molecular identifiers for immune sequencing clone quantification. The CDR3 covers 16 residues. V was trimmed by 0 bases and J by 0 bases, leaving 12 bases between them. The germline CDR1 and CDR2 sequences are GTSNPN and SVGIG (reference sequence). TCRdb processed the PCR reads anew with MiXCR; each CDR3 protein has one entry. Of 65,000 or so distinct CDR3 sequences detected, about a fifth appear once; the ten largest clones hold around 1.5%. Sequencing was done on a sample of naive CD8+ T cells from blood, with Jurkat cell RNA spiked in. Subset specified: FACS-sorted CD8+CD4-CCR7+CD45RA+ naive T cells. The TCR comes from a human donor in good health. Some libraries in this study had Jurkat cell RNA spiked in. The rearrangement links TRBV30 to TRBJ2-1; D unresolved. The CDR3 nucleotides are TGTGCCTGGAGTGTACTGGGAATAAGCTCCTACAATGAGCAGTTCTTC. This gives the protein CAWSVLGISSYNEQFF.